This record concerns one T cell receptor beta chain sequence. The antigen is not known. Its ends do not fully match the called genes, so a read error is possible. These data are taken from a study of identical twins. Broader study findings: Twins shared beta out-of-frame sequences in excess, but this excess was weaker. Conclusions came from cross-sectional statistical analysis, not from following the same donors.

Every sampled donor was Caucasian and healthy. TCRdb re-derived calls from the 5' RACE reads in MiXCR, one entry per CDR3 protein. There are 1.5 million to 2 million distinct CDR3 sequences in the sample; under 35% occur only once, and 0.27% lies in the top ten. This CDR3 region has 15 residues. From germline, CDR1 is SGDLS and CDR2 YYNGEE. The specimen was cord blood. This receptor was obtained from a newborn girl in good health. The rearrangement links TRBV9 to TRBJ2-3; weak D call: TRBD2 (5 bases). The CDR3 sequence is CASSVAGLSTDTLYF. CDR3 DNA sequence: TGTGCCAGCAGCGTAGCAGGACTCAGCACAGATACGCTGTATTTT.